The rows below give T cell receptor beta chains drawn from one sample of a study of shared clonotypes between healthy human individuals. Sequencing used immunoSEQ multiplex PCR; TCRdb keeps in-frame clones, though not all of them. The table has about 1 million clones, approximately 72% seen once; the top ten hold 1.4% to 1.5%. The sequenced sample was memory CD4+ T cells sorted from blood. These receptors all stem from a young man in good health. Each CDR3 is given with its conserved first and last residue. The D gene is left open where the match is weak. The size of a clone is reported for some rows only, either as once, few or many, or as a class for expanded clones.

NA TRBD1 TRBJ2-1 TRBV6-5 TGTGCCAGCAGTCCCGGACAGGTCTTGTTCTTC CASSPGQVLFF
NA NA TRBJ2-5 TRBV2 TGTGCCACGAACGACAGGACTAAGCAAGAGACCCAGTACTTC CATNDRTKQETQYF
NA NA TRBJ1-2 TRBV18 TGTGCCAGCTCACCACAACCGGTCGGTAACTATGGCTACACCTTC CASSPQPVGNYGYTF
NA NA TRBJ1-3 TRBV4-1 TGCGCCAGCAGCCAGCTTGCAGGTCCCGGAAACACCATATATTTT CASSQLAGPGNTIYF
NA NA TRBJ2-7 TRBV28 TGTGCCAGCGGGGGTAACTCCTACGAGCAGTACTTC CASGGNSYEQYF
NA NA TRBJ2-7 TRBV30 TGTGCCTGGAGTAAAGGGACCGAGCAGTACTTC CAWSKGTEQYF
few NA TRBJ2-1 TRBV30 TGTGCCTGGAAAGTGAACGTCGCGGGATCCCACAATGAGCAGTTCTTC CAWKVNVAGSHNEQFF
many NA TRBJ1-1 TRBV30 TGTGCCTGGAGTGTAGGGAAAGGGGGGCTGACTGAAGCTTTCTTT CAWSVGKGGLTEAFF
NA NA TRBJ1-6 TRBV6-5 TGTGCCAGCAGTTATAAGGGGACCCCCCTCCACTTT CASSYKGTPLHF
NA TRBD1 TRBJ2-1 TRBV4-2 TGTGCCAGCAGCCAAGATCGACAGGGGTCCTACAATGAGCAGTTCTTC CASSQDRQGSYNEQFF
once NA TRBJ2-2 TRBV7-9 TGTGCCAGCAGCTTAAGCGGCACGAACACCGGGGAGCTGTTTTTT CASSLSGTNTGELFF
few NA TRBJ1-1 TRBV5-1 TGCGCCAGCAGCTTGGGACGGAGGAACACTGAAGCTTTCTTT CASSLGRRNTEAFF
NA TRBD2 TRBJ2-5 TRBV4-1 TGCGCCAGCAGCCGAACCGGCGGGGGGATCGGGGAGACCCAGTACTTC CASSRTGGGIGETQYF
NA TRBD1 TRBJ1-6 TRBV6-1 TGTGCCAGCAGTGAATCGGGACAGGGGAGCTCCTATAATTCACCCCTCCACTTT CASSESGQGSSYNSPLHF
NA TRBD2 TRBJ2-7 TRBV4-1 TGCGCCAGCAGCCGACCAGACAGAGCGGGAGGGCTGAACGAGCAGTACTTC CASSRPDRAGGLNEQYF
NA NA TRBJ1-2 TRBV19 TGTGCCAGTAGTCAGGATTTTAGGGCTTCTGGCTACACCTTC CASSQDFRASGYTF
NA TRBD1 TRBJ2-5 TRBV5-1 TGCGCCAGCAGCTTGGGGGCCGGGACAGGCAAAGAGACCCAGTACTTC CASSLGAGTGKETQYF
NA NA TRBJ2-5 TRBV15 TGTGCCACCAGCAGAGACGGGGAGACCCAGTACTTC CATSRDGETQYF
NA TRBD2 TRBJ2-5 TRBV7-7 TGTGCTAGCAGTCTTCGTCATAGCGGGAGAGGCCAAGAGACCCAGTACTTC CASSLRHSGRGQETQYF
once NA TRBJ1-1 TRBV29-1 TGCAGCGTTGTGTCAAAGGGGGAGAGAGCTGAAGCTTTCTTT CSVVSKGERAEAFF
once NA TRBJ1-6 TRBV6-6 TGTGCCAGCAGTTCCGTTGCGGTGGATTCACCCCTCCACTTT CASSSVAVDSPLHF
once NA TRBJ2-7 TRBV7-9 TGTGCCAGCAGCTTTCACGGGAACGAGCAGTACTTC CASSFHGNEQYF
few NA TRBJ1-1 TRBV30 TGTGCCTGGATAAAGGGGGACACTGAAGCTTTCTTT CAWIKGDTEAFF
NA NA TRBJ1-2 TRBV2 TGTGCCAGCACCAGGGGTGGAAACTATGGCTACACCTTC CASTRGGNYGYTF
NA NA TRBJ1-1 TRBV2 TGTGCCAGCAGTGTTTCGTCGGGGGGCAGTATGGACACTGAAGCTTTCTTT CASSVSSGGSMDTEAFF
NA NA TRBJ1-3 TRBV25-1 TGTGCCAGCAGTCGTGACCGCCCCTCTGGAAACACCATATATTTT CASSRDRPSGNTIYF
NA NA TRBJ2-7 TRBV27 TGTGCCAGCAGTTTTTCAGGGGAACCCTTTAGAGAGCAGTACTTC CASSFSGEPFREQYF
NA NA TRBJ1-1 TRBV18 TGTGCCAGCTCCGTGGACAAGAACACTGAAGCTTTCTTT CASSVDKNTEAFF
NA TRBD1 TRBJ2-7 TRBV27 TGTGCCAGCAGCCCCCGGGACAGGGGTGGCTACGAGCAGTACTTC CASSPRDRGGYEQYF
NA NA TRBJ1-1 TRBV7-2 TGTGCCAGCAGCTTAGCTACCCTTGTGGGAGAAGCTTTCTTT CASSLATLVGEAFF
NA NA TRBJ1-5 TRBV29-1 TGCAGCGTTGGGAGGCCCAATCAGCCCCAGCATTTT CSVGRPNQPQHF
NA NA TRBJ1-1 TRBV6-1 TGTGCCAGCAGGCTACAGGGAGTGAACACTGAAGCTTTCTTT CASRLQGVNTEAFF
NA TRBD2 TRBJ2-3 TRBV6-1 TGTGCCAGCAGTGAGAGACTAGCGGCTAGCACAGATACGCAGTATTTT CASSERLAASTDTQYF
NA TRBD1 TRBJ1-1 TRBV19 TGTGCCAGTAGGACAGGGGACCTGCGAGACACTGAAGCTTTCTTT CASRTGDLRDTEAFF
few TRBD1 TRBJ1-6 TRBV11-3 TGTGCCAGCAGCACTGGGACAGGGGATCATTCACCCCTCCACTTT CASSTGTGDHSPLHF
few TRBD1 TRBJ2-7 TRBV5-6 TGTGCCAGCAGCCTTTCGGACAGGGTGAGCTACGAGCAGTACTTC CASSLSDRVSYEQYF
few NA TRBJ2-3 TRBV5-1 TGCGCCAGCAGCTTGGGAGACACTACTAGCACAGATACGCAGTATTTT CASSLGDTTSTDTQYF
few TRBD1 TRBJ1-6 TRBV7-2 TGTGCCAGCAGGTTCGACAGGGGGAATTCACCCCTCCACTTT CASRFDRGNSPLHF
many TRBD2 TRBJ2-7 TRBV6-1 TGTGCCAGCAGGGAAGTCTTAGCGGGAGGCCTACTCTCCTACGAGCAGTACTTC CASREVLAGGLLSYEQYF
once NA TRBJ2-7 TRBV10-2 TGCGCCAGCAGTGAACTCTTGTACGAGCAGTACTTC CASSELLYEQYF
few NA TRBJ2-7 TRBV2 TGTGCCAGCAGTACCGGGAGTGGCTCCTACGAGCAGTACTTC CASSTGSGSYEQYF